This is a list of T cell receptor beta chains from one sample in a study of cytomegalovirus exposure and HLA in healthy donors. TCRdb's copy holds only in-frame clones and misses some; the assay was immunoSEQ multiplex PCR. The data hold about 190,000 clones, with around 82% observed a single time. The source material was PBMCs. All receptors derive from a boy aged 5-17 years in good health and CMV-seronegative. Both conserved end residues are part of each CDR3. Each record gives: V gene, D gene, J gene, clone size, CDR3 length, CDR3 protein, CDR3 DNA. The D gene is left open where the match is weak. The size field is filled for only some rows; it gives once, few, many or a size class.

TRBV5-3	TRBD1	TRBJ1-1	.	17	CARRKRQGAKGNTEAFF	TGTGCCAGAAGGAAAAGACAGGGGGCGAAGGGAAACACTGAAGCTTTCTTT
TRBV6-5	TRBD1	TRBJ1-6	.	14	CASRLTQGNSPLHF	TGTGCCAGCAGATTGACACAGGGGAATTCACCCCTCCACTTT
TRBV6-4	TRBD1	TRBJ2-3	.	14	CASSDGQGADTQYF	TGTGCCAGCAGTGACGGACAGGGGGCAGATACGCAGTATTTT
TRBV27	TRBD2	TRBJ2-1	.	16	CASNRIGLAGDYEQFF	TGTGCCAGCAACAGAATCGGACTAGCGGGAGACTATGAGCAGTTCTTC
TRBV7-2	.	TRBJ1-1	.	13	CASSLVFRDEAFF	TGTGCCAGCAGCTTAGTTTTCAGGGATGAAGCTTTCTTT
TRBV4-3	TRBD2	TRBJ2-1	.	20	CASSQAASSSRGGPYNEQFF	TGCGCCAGCAGCCAAGCAGCATCTTCTAGCCGGGGGGGACCGTACAATGAGCAGTTCTTC
TRBV19	.	TRBJ1-1	few	13	CASSIGQNTEAFF	TGTGCCAGTAGTATAGGACAGAACACTGAAGCTTTCTTT
TRBV25-1	.	TRBJ1-1	.	14	CASSAQGPNTEAFF	TGTGCCAGCAGTGCCCAGGGCCCGAACACTGAAGCTTTCTTT
TRBV9	TRBD2	TRBJ2-7	.	15	CASSVEAGGTLEQYF	TGTGCCAGCAGCGTAGAAGCGGGGGGTACTCTCGAGCAGTACTTC
TRBV2	TRBD2	TRBJ2-1	.	16	CASSASTSGGGDEQFF	TGTGCCAGCAGTGCCTCCACTAGCGGTGGAGGAGATGAGCAGTTCTTC
TRBV19	TRBD1	TRBJ1-6	.	15	CASSTTGAYNSPLHF	TGTGCCAGTAGTACCACAGGGGCCTATAATTCACCCCTCCACTTT
TRBV9	TRBD2	TRBJ2-3	.	15	CASSRLAGRTDTQYF	TGTGCCAGCAGCCGACTAGCGGGGCGCACAGATACGCAGTATTTT
TRBV5-6	TRBD1	TRBJ1-2	.	15	CASSLGDRSSYGYTF	TGTGCCAGCAGCTTAGGGGACAGGAGCTCCTATGGCTACACCTTC
TRBV19	TRBD2	TRBJ2-7	once	15	CASSMTSGVPYEQYF	TGTGCCAGTAGTATGACTAGCGGAGTGCCTTACGAGCAGTACTTC
TRBV18	.	TRBJ1-1	.	13	CASSDSGDTEAFF	TGTGCCAGCTCAGACTCAGGGGACACTGAAGCTTTCTTT
TRBV18	.	TRBJ2-6	few	16	CASSPGAPSGANVLTF	TGTGCCAGCTCACCAGGAGCTCCCTCTGGGGCCAACGTCCTGACTTTC
TRBV5-5	.	TRBJ2-7	.	14	CASSRPLTENEQYF	TGTGCCAGCAGCCGGCCCCTTACAGAGAACGAGCAGTACTTC
TRBV11-3	.	TRBJ1-1	few	15	CASSLGSAVNTEAFF	TGTGCCAGCAGCTTAGGGTCGGCGGTGAACACTGAAGCTTTCTTT
TRBV10-3	.	TRBJ1-2	.	15	CAISGSYGANYGYTF	TGTGCCATCAGCGGCTCGTACGGAGCCAACTATGGCTACACCTTC
TRBV30	.	TRBJ1-3	.	16	CAWSASSIFRGDTIYF	TGTGCCTGGAGTGCCTCCTCCATATTCCGGGGAGACACCATATATTTT
TRBV5-1	TRBD1	TRBJ1-1	.	15	CASSGRDRGQTEAFF	TGCGCCAGCAGCGGCCGGGACAGGGGGCAGACTGAAGCTTTCTTT
TRBV5-6	TRBD2	TRBJ2-7	.	18	CASSFGLAGVSLSYEQYF	TGTGCCAGCAGCTTCGGACTAGCGGGAGTGTCCCTCTCTTACGAGCAGTACTTC
TRBV5-4	.	TRBJ2-7	.	13	CASSWRGLNEQYF	TGTGCCAGCAGCTGGCGGGGTCTTAACGAGCAGTACTTC
TRBV29-1	.	TRBJ2-3	.	13	CSAGLPHTDTQYF	TGCAGCGCCGGACTGCCCCACACAGATACGCAGTATTTT
TRBV27	.	TRBJ2-1	.	12	CATLLPGNEQFF	TGTGCCACTCTTCTCCCGGGAAATGAGCAGTTCTTC
TRBV5-1	TRBD1	TRBJ2-7	.	15	CASSLVRTGSGEQYF	TGCGCCAGCAGCTTGGTTAGGACAGGGAGTGGCGAGCAGTACTTC
TRBV7-9	TRBD1	TRBJ2-7	few	12	CSSSSQGDEQYF	TGTTCCAGCAGCTCACAGGGGGACGAGCAGTACTTC
TRBV7-9	TRBD1	TRBJ2-7	.	15	CASSPRGDRVDEQYF	TGTGCCAGCAGCCCACGGGGGGACAGGGTGGACGAGCAGTACTTC
TRBV27	.	TRBJ2-5	.	12	CASSFRGETQYF	TGTGCCAGCAGTTTCCGGGGGGAGACCCAGTACTTC
TRBV10-3	TRBD1	TRBJ1-5	.	15	CAISGRTGVNQPQHF	TGTGCCATCAGTGGTCGGACAGGGGTCAATCAGCCCCAGCATTTT
TRBV5-4	.	TRBJ1-1	.	13	CASSSPSNTEAFF	TGTGCCAGCAGCTCCCCATCGAACACTGAAGCTTTCTTT
TRBV14	.	TRBJ1-3	.	17	CASSPKTWVNSGNTIYF	TGTGCCAGCAGCCCCAAGACATGGGTAAACTCTGGAAACACCATATATTTT
TRBV7-7	.	TRBJ2-5	.	14	CASSLIPGGETQYF	TGTGCTAGCAGCTTAATCCCGGGTGGGGAGACCCAGTACTTC
TRBV5-1	TRBD2	TRBJ2-1	.	18	CASSLILVGAGETNEQFF	TGCGCCAGCAGCTTGATTCTGGTGGGAGCGGGAGAAACCAATGAGCAGTTCTTC
TRBV27	TRBD1	TRBJ2-7	.	16	CASFTQTRQGSYEQYF	TGTGCCAGCTTTACCCAAACTCGACAGGGTTCCTACGAGCAGTACTTC
TRBV15	TRBD1	TRBJ2-7	.	14	CATSRGEQGQEQYF	TGTGCCACCAGCAGAGGAGAACAGGGGCAGGAGCAGTACTTC
TRBV5-6	.	TRBJ2-5	.	15	CASTKTQGPQETQYF	TGTGCCAGCACCAAAACACAGGGCCCCCAAGAGACCCAGTACTTC
TRBV2	.	TRBJ1-1	.	13	CASSVLVNTEAFF	TGTGCCAGCAGTGTACTGGTGAACACTGAAGCTTTCTTT
TRBV18	TRBD1	TRBJ1-1	.	16	CASSPRGTGSYAEAFF	TGTGCCAGCTCACCACGGGGGACAGGGAGCTACGCTGAAGCTTTCTTT
TRBV4-1	.	TRBJ1-2	.	16	CASSLSAGGIGYGYTF	TGCGCCAGCAGCCTCTCAGCGGGGGGGATAGGCTATGGCTACACCTTC
TRBV6-5	.	TRBJ2-7	.	14	CASSSRESGHEQYF	TGTGCCAGCAGTTCACGGGAGTCTGGGCACGAGCAGTACTTC
TRBV30	.	TRBJ2-7	.	13	CAARGRGSYEQYF	TGTGCCGCTCGGGGGAGGGGGTCCTACGAGCAGTACTTC
TRBV4-3	TRBD1	TRBJ1-1	.	17	CASSQLIPGTGFTEAFF	TGCGCCAGCAGCCAATTGATACCCGGGACAGGGTTCACTGAAGCTTTCTTT
TRBV30	TRBD2	TRBJ2-3	.	16	CAWSVWVAGGPDTQYF	TGTGCCTGGAGTGTCTGGGTAGCGGGAGGTCCAGATACGCAGTATTTT
TRBV10-1	TRBD2	TRBJ2-1	.	15	CASSGGLAVYNEQFF	TGCGCCAGCAGTGGGGGACTAGCGGTCTACAATGAGCAGTTCTTC
TRBV30	.	TRBJ1-1	.	13	CAWSNRASTEAFF	TGTGCCTGGAGTAATCGTGCCAGCACTGAAGCTTTCTTT
TRBV5-8	.	TRBJ1-2	once	15	CASSWGHRRHYGYTF	TGTGCCAGCAGCTGGGGACATCGGCGTCACTATGGCTACACCTTC
TRBV15	.	TRBJ1-2	.	16	CATSRDRGVGEGDYTF	TGTGCCACCAGCAGAGATCGGGGGGTGGGAGAGGGAGACTACACCTTC
TRBV28	TRBD1	TRBJ1-2	.	16	CASSFGGEGQGYGYTF	TGTGCCAGCAGTTTTGGGGGCGAGGGACAGGGCTATGGCTACACCTTC
TRBV5-4	TRBD1	TRBJ2-7	.	18	CASSSPTGGALVLYEQYF	TGTGCCAGCAGCTCACCTACAGGGGGCGCGTTAGTTCTCTACGAGCAGTACTTC
TRBV19	.	TRBJ1-5	.	14	CASTMQGLGQPQHF	TGTGCCAGTACCATGCAGGGATTGGGTCAGCCCCAGCATTTT
TRBV4-1	.	TRBJ1-5	.	16	CASSQEGGASNQPQHF	TGCGCCAGCAGCCAAGAAGGGGGAGCGAGCAATCAGCCCCAGCATTTT